The 19 T cell receptor beta chains given below trace back to one sample, sequenced in a study of blood T cells in healthy people across ages. Alongside a J-beta primer mix, a sample-barcoded 5' primer served in a second PCR lasting about 6 to 12 cycles. TCRdb reprocessed the 5' RACE reads with MiXCR, giving one entry per CDR3 protein. The sample includes 650,000 to 1,000,000 distinct CDR3 sequences, less than 60% of them seen just once. The sample consisted of blood. Receptors originate from a man older than 75 in good health.

The chain couples TRBV28 to TRBJ2-3; a possible D gene is TRBD2 (6 bases). Germline values: CDR1 MDHEN, CDR2 SYDVKM. Trimming took 6 bases from V and 4 from J, leaving 17 bases between them. CDR3 length equals 15 residues. The CDR3 reads CASSYTYSGSDTQYF. The CDR3 DNA sequence: TGTGCCAGCAGCTATACATATAGCGGTTCAGATACGCAGTATTTT.

This rearrangement joins TRBV19 to TRBJ2-1; D is uncertain. CDR1 and CDR2 (germline): LNHDA, SQIVND (reference sequence). Trimming pared 7 bases from V and 6 bases from J, leaving 19 bases between. The CDR3 covers 15 residues. The CDR3 sequence: CASTPPGRSANEQFF. The CDR3 nucleotides read TGTGCCAGTACTCCGCCGGGCCGAAGCGCCAATGAGCAGTTCTTC.

This chain connects TRBV30 to TRBJ1-5, with TRBD1 identical over 10 bases. The CDR3 sequence is 13 residues long. CDR1 is GTSNPN and CDR2 is SVGIG in the germline V gene (reference sequence). V gave up 1 base and J gave up 7 bases; unmatched junction bases: 1. The CDR3 region is CAWSGGQGQPQHF. The CDR3, as DNA: TGTGCCTGGAGTGGGGGACAGGGGCAGCCCCAGCATTTT.

This clonotype was detected only a few times. The chain joins TRBV2 to TRBJ1-2; 11 bases match TRBD1. Germline assignment: CDR1 SNHLY and CDR2 FYNNEI. The CDR3 extends over 16 amino acids. J gave up 4 bases and V 5 bases, and 9 bases lay outside the gene matches. CDR3 protein: CASSSIRGTGGYGYTF. CDR3 in DNA: TGTGCCAGCAGTTCCATCCGGGGGACAGGGGGCTATGGCTACACCTTC.

The rearrangement uses TRBV13 and TRBJ2-3; 8 bases agree with TRBD2. The CDR3 loop spans 16 amino acids. From germline, CDR1 is PRHDT and CDR2 FYEKMQ (reference sequence). The junction had 8 bases not matched to a gene; V was cut back by 5 bases and J by 1 base. CDR3 residues: CASSAMAGGGTDTQYF. The CDR3 nucleotides read TGTGCCAGCAGCGCGATGGCGGGAGGTGGCACAGATACGCAGTATTTT.

This clonotype was counted only a few times. The chain employs TRBV7-2 and TRBJ1-5; D not certain. The V end was cut by 1 base, the J end by 4 bases, with 8 bases between. The V gene's germline CDR1 is SGHTA and CDR2 FQGNSA. The CDR3 sequence is 14 residues long. Written as DNA, the CDR3 is TGTGCCAGCAGCTTAGAGCCGGGGAATCAGCCCCAGCATTTT. It specifies CASSLEPGNQPQHF.

This clonotype has a handful of counts. J is TRBJ2-5 and V is TRBV20-1; D is undetermined. The V gene lost 4 bases and the J gene lost 5 bases, with 11 bases spanning the gap. The CDR3 is 12 amino acids. Per germline, CDR1 DFQATT and CDR2 SNEGSKA (reference sequence). This CDR3 reads CSANGPIETQYF. For the CDR3, the DNA is TGCAGTGCTAACGGGCCGATCGAGACCCAGTACTTC.

The table lists this clonotype with many counts. The gene calls are TRBV5-6 and TRBJ2-7, with D unclear. Germline-derived CDR1 and CDR2 are SGHDT and YYEEEE. V lost 0 bases and J 5 bases, leaving 9 bases between the germline ends. This CDR3 spans 13 amino acids. In nucleotides, the CDR3 is TGTGCCAGCAGCTTGGGTCCAACGGACGAGCAGTACTTC. Protein product: CASSLGPTDEQYF.

Written as DNA, the CDR3 is TGTGCCTGGAGTGTACAGTCAGGGGCCCTTTACGATCAGCCCCAGCATTTT. The encoded protein is CAWSVQSGALYDQPQHF. The chain combines TRBV30 with TRBJ1-5; possibly TRBD1 for D (6 bases). This CDR3 comprises 17 residues. Trimming cost V 0 bases and J 5 bases, with 20 bases left between them. Germline values: CDR1 GTSNPN, CDR2 SVGIG (reference sequence).

This clonotype came up many times. The rearrangement links TRBV27 to TRBJ1-2; D is possibly TRBD1 (6 bases). With 6 bases removed from V and 6 bases from J, the gap between germline ends came to 17 bases. Germline-derived CDR1 and CDR2 are MNHEY and SMNVEV (reference sequence). CDR3 length equals 14 residues. The CDR3 protein is CASRSRGGYDGYTF. For the CDR3, the DNA is TGTGCCAGCAGATCCCGCGGGGGCTATGATGGCTACACCTTC.

A remark on this clonotype: This may stem from a read error, because a much larger clone lies one nucleotide away. The chain uses TRBV20-1 and TRBJ2-1; a possible D gene is TRBD2 (5 bases). V lost 1 base and J 5 bases, leaving 12 bases between the germline ends. CDR1 is DFQATT, CDR2 SNEGSKA, per germline (reference sequence). This CDR3 spans 14 amino acids. The CDR3 sequence: CSARGCRGDNEQFF. In DNA, the CDR3 is TGCAGTGCTAGAGGTTGTCGGGGAGACAATGAGCAGTTCTTC.

The J gene is TRBJ1-5, the V gene TRBV27; D possibly corresponds to TRBD1 (5 bases). The CDR3 loop spans 14 amino acids. V gave up 5 bases and J gave up 3 bases, with 11 bases separating them. CDR1 is MNHEY, CDR2 SMNVEV, per germline (reference sequence). CDR3 sequence: CASSHQGFNQPQHF. The CDR3 region has the DNA TGTGCCAGCAGTCATCAGGGTTTCAATCAGCCCCAGCATTTT.

The gene calls are TRBV7-9 and TRBJ2-7; 8 positions agree with TRBD1. Germline V gives CDR1 SEHNR, CDR2 FQNEAQ (reference sequence). The CDR3 sequence is 16 residues long. Trimming at V came to 5 bases and at J to 1 base, leaving 10 bases not matched to a gene. The CDR3 loop is CASSPGDRITSYEQYF. The CDR3 nucleotides read TGTGCCAGCAGCCCTGGGGACAGGATAACTTCCTACGAGCAGTACTTC.

This clonotype was recorded a few times. The V gene is TRBV29-1, the J gene TRBJ2-3; 9 bases are shared with TRBD2. The germline V gene has CDR1 SQVTM and CDR2 ANQGSEA. The CDR3 is made up of 14 amino acids. The trim removed 7 bases at V and 1 base at J, leaving 6 bases unmatched. In DNA form, the CDR3 reads TGCAGCGAGACTAGCGGAGGCCGCACAGATACGCAGTATTTT. This encodes CSETSGGRTDTQYF.

About this clonotype itself: The junction differs from germline at one of its ends, possibly a read error. The chain joins TRBV4-2 to TRBJ1-6; D is perhaps TRBD1 (5 bases). Germline lookup yields CDR1 LGHNA and CDR2 YNFKEQ. The CDR3 totals 17 residues. The CDR3, as DNA: TGTGTCAGCAGCCAAGCAACGGACACCGTTTATAATTCACCCCTCCACTTT. Translated, it gives CVSSQATDTVYNSPLHF.

J is TRBJ2-1 and V is TRBV20-1; 10 positions agree with TRBD2. The CDR3 has 17 amino acids. V was pared by 7 bases and J by 1 base, with 13 bases of the junction left unmatched. Germline CDR1 is DFQATT and CDR2 is SNEGSKA (reference sequence). CDR3 sequence reads: CSDPGGLAAASYNEQFF. The CDR3 DNA follows: TGCAGTGACCCGGGAGGACTAGCGGCCGCTTCCTACAATGAGCAGTTCTTC.

This clonotype was counted a few times. This chain connects TRBV9 to TRBJ2-3, with no clear D. V was cut by 0 bases and J by 1 base, with 6 bases left in between. CDR3 length: 14 residues. The germline CDR1 and CDR2 sequences are SGDLS and YYNGEE. The CDR3: CASSVDFGTDTQYF. The CDR3 region has the DNA TGTGCCAGCAGCGTAGATTTCGGCACAGATACGCAGTATTTT.

This clonotype was counted between two and nine times. The V and J genes are TRBV2 and TRBJ1-2, with D unclear. Trimming took off 6 bases at V and 0 bases at J, with 11 bases between the two ends. Germline loops: CDR1 SNHLY, CDR2 FYNNEI. This CDR3 has 14 amino acids. The chain's CDR3 is CASRPRSSNYGYTF. The CDR3 DNA follows: TGTGCCAGCAGGCCTAGATCTTCTAACTATGGCTACACCTTC. The full variable domain, rest sourced from reference TRBV2 and TRBJ1-2, is EPEVTQTPSHQVTQMGQEVILRCVPISNHLYFYWYRQILGQKVEFLVSFYNNEISEKSEIFDDQFSVERPDGSNFTLKIRSTKLEDSAMYFCASRPRSSNYGYTFGSGTRLTVV.

This clonotype was counted a few times. The genes are TRBV28 and TRBJ2-1; D is ambiguous. Germline CDR1 MDHEN, CDR2 SYDVKM. The CDR3 consists of 13 residues. Deletions cut 5 bases from V and 6 bases from J, with 11 bases between. The CDR3 DNA reads TGTGCCAGCAGTCCCGCCAGGATCAATGAGCAGTTCTTC. This sequence encodes CASSPARINEQFF.